This T cell receptor (beta chain) derives from a study of T cell responses to AZD1222 COVID-19 vaccine. TCRdb keeps only in-frame clones here, not all; method: immunoSEQ multiplex PCR. Of over 150,000 clones in the sample, 85% to 90% were seen once. Germline values: CDR1 SEHNR, CDR2 FQNEAQ (reference sequence). J was trimmed by 3 bases and V by 10 bases; bases with no gene match: 8. The CDR3 totals 13 residues. The sequence derives from an adult who received the AZD1222 COVID-19 vaccine. V is TRBV7-9 and J is TRBJ2-5, with TRBD1 identical over 7 bases. Specimen: peripheral blood, collected 28 days after the second AZD1222 dose. Here the CDR3 reads CATEGAGEETQYF. For the CDR3, the DNA is TGTGCCACCGAGGGGGCAGGCGAAGAGACCCAGTACTTC.